Each of the 3 T cell receptor beta chains below was sequenced from the same sample in a study of cytomegalovirus exposure and HLA in healthy donors. Use of 60 Vbeta and 13 Jbeta primers characterized the PCR. Assay used: immunoSEQ multiplex PCR; TCRdb lists only in-frame clones, some missing. Among approximately 130,000 clones listed, over 75% were seen once. Source material: PBMCs. Receptors originate from a middle-aged man in good health and CMV-seronegative.

This chain connects TRBV12-5 to TRBJ2-5; D is possibly TRBD1 (5 bases). CDR1 and CDR2 from the germline V gene are LGHNT and FRNRAP. The CDR3 covers 12 residues. Trimming took off 6 bases at V and 4 bases at J, with 9 bases between the two ends. The CDR3 loop is CASGVRGETQYF. In nucleotides, the CDR3 is TGTGCTAGTGGGGTTAGGGGAGAGACCCAGTACTTC.

The chain links TRBV11-2 to TRBJ2-5; 9 bases are a match to TRBD1. This CDR3 comprises 16 residues. CDR1 is SGHAT, CDR2 FQNNGV, per germline. J lost 5 bases, V lost 1 base, and 8 bases had no gene match. DNA of the CDR3: TGTGCCAGCAGCTTAGGCGGGGGACAGGGAACGGAGACCCAGTACTTC. Protein product: CASSLGGGQGTETQYF.

Only a few counts were recorded for this clone. The chain recombines TRBV7-3 with TRBJ2-2, with 12 bases identical to TRBD2. Per germline, CDR1 SGHTA and CDR2 FQGTGA. V shed 1 base, J shed 0 bases, and the junction held 3 bases outside the gene matches. CDR3 length: 18 residues. This CDR3 is CASSLMGLAGTNTGELFF. The CDR3 DNA follows: TGTGCCAGCAGCTTAATGGGACTAGCGGGTACGAACACCGGGGAGCTGTTTTTT.